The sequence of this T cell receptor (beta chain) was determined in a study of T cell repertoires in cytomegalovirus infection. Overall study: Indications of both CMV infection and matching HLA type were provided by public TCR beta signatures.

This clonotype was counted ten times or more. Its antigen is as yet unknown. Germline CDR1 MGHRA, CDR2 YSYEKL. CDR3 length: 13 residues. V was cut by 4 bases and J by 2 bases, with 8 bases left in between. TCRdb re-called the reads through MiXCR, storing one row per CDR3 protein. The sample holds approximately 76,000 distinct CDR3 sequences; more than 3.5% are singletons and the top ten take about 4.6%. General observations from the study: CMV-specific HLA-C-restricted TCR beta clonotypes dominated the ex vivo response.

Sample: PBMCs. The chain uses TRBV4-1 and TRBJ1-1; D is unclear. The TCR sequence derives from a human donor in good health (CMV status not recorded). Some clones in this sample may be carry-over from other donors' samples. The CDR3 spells CASSLRSNTEAFF. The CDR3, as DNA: TGCGCCAGCAGCCTAAGGAGTAACACTGAAGCTTTCTTT.